The source of this T cell receptor beta chain is a study of blood T cell repertoires in COVID-19. About the research overall: T cells, B-cell-depleted T cells, or PBMCs supplied cDNA or gDNA.

Authors' analysis steps: Cell counts per sample came from amplifying reference gene primers. Method: immunoSEQ multiplex PCR; TCRdb's copy keeps in-frame clones and lacks some. V and J calls and clone size are as listed in that table; D and trimming were resolved from the DNA. The repertoire consists of 79,000 or so clones, with 87% occurring once and the leading ten covering about 1%. Germline CDR1 reads LGHDT; CDR2 reads YNNKEL (reference sequence). Trimming shortened V by 3 bases and J by 5 bases, and 8 bases separated the two germline ends. This CDR3 has 13 residues. The sequencing sample was made of peripheral blood. This sequence was found in a human donor in a cohort sampled during active COVID-19. The genes are TRBV3-1 (or the pseudogene TRBV3-2) and TRBJ1-5; D possibly corresponds to TRBD1 (6 bases). The CDR3 region has the DNA TGTGCCAGCAGCCAGGGGGCGGATCAGCCCCAGCATTTT. Translation gives CASSQGADQPQHF.